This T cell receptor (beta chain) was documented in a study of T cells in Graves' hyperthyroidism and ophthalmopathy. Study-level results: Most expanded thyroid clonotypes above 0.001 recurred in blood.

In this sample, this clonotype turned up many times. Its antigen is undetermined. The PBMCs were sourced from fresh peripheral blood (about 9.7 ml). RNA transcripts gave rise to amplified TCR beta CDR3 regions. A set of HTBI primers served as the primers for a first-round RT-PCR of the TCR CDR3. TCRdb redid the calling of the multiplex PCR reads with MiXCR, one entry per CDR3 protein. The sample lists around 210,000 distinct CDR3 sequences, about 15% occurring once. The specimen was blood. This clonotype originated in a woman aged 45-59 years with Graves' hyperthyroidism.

CDR3: CASTDRGGFQPQHF. Here the CDR3 DNA reads TGTGCCAGCACCGACAGGGGCGGTTTCCAGCCCCAGCATTTT. This chain links TRBV27 with TRBJ1-5; TRBD1 agrees at 8 bases. The junction had 9 bases not matched to a gene; V was cut back by 7 bases and J by 7 bases. Per germline, CDR1 MNHEY and CDR2 SMNVEV (reference sequence). This CDR3 comprises 14 residues.